What follows is one TCR beta chain and its context. The entry originates in a study of blood T cell repertoires in COVID-19. Profiling relied on immunoSEQ multiplex PCR, and the TCRdb table lists in-frame clones only, not all of them. The sample yields around 260,000 clones, over 75% seen once. Germline-derived CDR1 and CDR2 are MGHRA and YSYEKL. CDR3 length: 14 amino acids. V lost 3 bases and J lost 5; bases outside the gene matches: 5. The sequencing input was peripheral blood. This chain links TRBV4-1 with TRBJ1-1; 8 bases match TRBD1. The origin of this receptor is a human donor in a cohort sampled during active COVID-19. The CDR3 loop is CASSQDREVTEAFF. The CDR3 DNA follows: TGCGCCAGCAGCCAGGACAGGGAGGTGACTGAAGCTTTCTTT.